This T cell receptor beta chain was retrieved from a study of blood T cell repertoires in COVID-19. Overall study: The analysed material was cDNA or gDNA that came from T cells, B-cell-depleted T cells, or PBMCs.

Original processing notes: Nucleated cell counts were estimated from reference gene primer amplification. The table came from immunoSEQ multiplex PCR; TCRdb's copy has only in-frame clones and leaves some out. The V and J calls and the clone size are those of that table, but D and trimming were determined from the DNA. Altogether fewer than 75,000 clones are present, roughly 90% being singletons, with the ten largest covering about 9%. This CDR3 is 15 amino acids long. From germline, CDR1 is SQVTM and CDR2 ANQGSEA. V lost 7 bases and J lost 0; bases outside the gene matches: 7. V gene TRBV29-1 combines with J gene TRBJ2-2; 8 bases agree with TRBD1. The sequenced material came from peripheral blood. The source of this sequence is a human donor in a cohort sampled during active COVID-19. The CDR3 here is CSAGTGYPNTGELFF. DNA for the CDR3: TGCAGCGCCGGGACAGGCTACCCGAACACCGGGGAGCTGTTTTTT.